The source of this T cell receptor beta chain is a study of identical twins. Study outcomes and limitations: There was more out-of-frame TCR alpha sharing in monozygotic twins than models estimated.

Each CDR3 protein gets one entry after TCRdb re-called the 5' RACE reads with MiXCR. The sample yields 450,000 or so distinct CDR3 sequences, approximately 25% seen once. The germline gives CDR1 SGHRS, CDR2 YFSETQ. This CDR3 has 14 amino acids. V lost 0 bases and J 8 bases, leaving 14 bases between the germline ends. There are a few counts of this clonotype. Antigen unknown. These data also formed part of another study, on T cells expressing NK-cell markers.

This TCR was recovered from a young woman in good health. The material sequenced was CD4+ T cells sorted from blood. The J gene is TRBJ1-1, the V gene TRBV5-1, with TRBD1 as a possible D gene (6 bases). This chain's CDR3 is CASSLVVGGEEAFF. CDR3 sequence (DNA): TGCGCCAGCAGCTTGGTTGTTGGGGGCGAGGAAGCTTTCTTT.